The rows below give T cell receptor beta chains drawn from one sample of a study of blood T cell repertoires in COVID-19. Repertoires were generated with immunoSEQ multiplex PCR, while TCRdb's copy carries only in-frame clones and drops some. The sample has about 63,000 clones; about four fifths are singletons. Input material: PBMCs or T cells enriched from blood (not recorded which). These receptors were collected from a woman between 40 and 55 years old with acute COVID-19. The CDR3 runs from the conserved cysteine through the conserved F or W. The D gene is left open where the match is weak. For some rows the clone size is stated as once, few or many, or as a class when expanded; others skip it.

V gene,D gene,clone size,J gene,CDR3 protein
TRBV6-1,.,.,TRBJ1-1,CASSEGQLNTEAFF
TRBV10-3,TRBD1,.,TRBJ1-2,CATGQGGYTF
TRBV2,.,.,TRBJ1-2,CASSGGNREAYTF
TRBV19,.,.,TRBJ1-4,CASSDTPPHGKLFF
TRBV25-1,TRBD2,.,TRBJ2-1,CASSVTSGGLYNEQFF
TRBV2,.,.,TRBJ2-4,CASSPWGPTTVGDIQYF
TRBV28,.,.,TRBJ1-1,CASSPATEAFF
TRBV7-6,.,once,TRBJ2-1,CASSSSGVSTDEQFF
TRBV4-2,.,.,TRBJ2-1,CASSLEGGSHNEQFF
TRBV6-5,.,.,TRBJ2-5,CASSYGREETQYF
TRBV28,.,.,TRBJ1-4,CASSPLLHRATNEKLFF
TRBV5-1,.,few,TRBJ1-4,CASSLGTTREKLFF
TRBV5-1,.,.,TRBJ2-5,CASSFGPSQETQYF
TRBV11-3,.,.,TRBJ2-1,CASSLGPTANEQFF
TRBV11-2,.,.,TRBJ2-1,CASSLDPLNEQFF
TRBV29-1,TRBD1,.,TRBJ2-3,CSGVGTGGNSDTQYF
TRBV5-1,TRBD2,.,TRBJ2-3,CASSLWWSGSSTDTQYF
TRBV6-6,TRBD2,.,TRBJ2-7,CASRPGLAGPSGQYF
TRBV4-1,.,.,TRBJ2-7,CASSRPRQGSSYEQYF
TRBV19,TRBD1,few,TRBJ1-5,CASRPDRAANGPQHF
TRBV28,.,once,TRBJ2-5,CASRGRLPKRETQYF
TRBV19,TRBD2,.,TRBJ2-5,CASSVAGGAQETQYF
TRBV7-9,.,.,TRBJ2-2,CASSLGQGNTGELFF
TRBV5-1,TRBD1,.,TRBJ2-2,CASSHLRTGVAGELFF